These 28 T cell receptor beta chains were sequenced from one sample in a study of beta chain features in type 1 diabetes. Study-wide points: Moderately but significantly shorter TCRB CDR3s were found in Type 1 diabetes patients in all four CD4+ subsets.

Their recognized antigens are unknown. Investigators reverse transcribed all isolated RNA, so they sequenced expressed TCRB transcripts. Repertoires were generated with immunoSEQ multiplex PCR, while TCRdb's copy carries only in-frame clones and drops some. The table records around 250,000 clones, 20% of them present only once. The sample consisted of naive CD4+ T cells from blood. Receptors originate from a woman aged 40 to 55 with type 1 diabetes.

This clone was seen only a few times. This sequence joins TRBV10-3 and TRBJ2-3; 11 bases agree with TRBD1. V trimming: 8 bases; J trimming: 4 bases; junction bases outside the gene matches: 8. The CDR3 is 15 amino acids. Germline V gene sequence: CDR1 ENHRY, CDR2 SYGVKD. The chain's CDR3 is CAIGRTGGEADTQYF. The CDR3 DNA is TGTGCCATCGGAAGGACAGGGGGCGAGGCAGATACGCAGTATTTT.

V and J are TRBV9 and TRBJ1-6, with TRBD1 as a possible D gene (6 bases). V lost 2 bases and J 7 bases, leaving 13 bases between the germline ends. The CDR3 loop spans 15 amino acids. The germline V gene encodes CDR1 SGDLS and CDR2 YYNGEE. CDR3 DNA: TGTGCCAGCAGCGTTTCCGGACAGACGAATTCACCCCTCCACTTT. Amino acid sequence: CASSVSGQTNSPLHF. Variable domain in full (rest from reference TRBV9 and TRBJ1-6): DSGVTQTPKHLITATGQRVTLRCSPRSGDLSVYWYQQSLDQGLQFLIQYYNGEERAKGNILERFSAQQFPDLHSELNLSSLELGDSALYFCASSVSGQTNSPLHFGNGTRLTVT.

This chain links TRBV6-5 with TRBJ1-1; a weak D match, TRBD1 (6 bases). The CDR3 has 15 residues. The germline gives CDR1 MNHEY, CDR2 SVGAGI. V gave up 5 bases and J gave up 4 bases, with 17 bases separating them. CDR3 loop: CASSNRPGVITEAFF. The DNA for the CDR3 is TGTGCCAGCAGTAACCGACCAGGGGTGATCACTGAAGCTTTCTTT.

The rearrangement joins TRBV18 to TRBJ2-4; D may be TRBD1 (6 bases). From germline, CDR1 is KGHSH and CDR2 LQKENI. The length of the CDR3 is 15 residues. The V gene lost 6 bases and the J gene lost 8 bases, with 20 bases spanning the gap. CDR3 in amino acids: CASSPSQGTSDIQYF. For the CDR3, the DNA is TGTGCCAGCTCGCCAAGCCAGGGGACGTCGGACATTCAGTACTTC.

This clone has more than one count but fewer than ten. J is TRBJ2-3 and V is TRBV5-1, with a weak D call TRBD2 (6 bases). V lost 7 bases to trimming and J lost 6 bases, with 12 bases between them. Germline V CDR1 and CDR2: SGHRS, YFSETQ. The length of the CDR3 is 12 residues. The CDR3 nucleotides read TGCGCCAGCGCCGGCCGGGGGGATACGCAGTATTTT. Encoded protein: CASAGRGDTQYF.

The V call is TRBV7-9, the J call TRBJ1-6; D is perhaps TRBD1 (6 bases). Germline CDR1 is SEHNR and CDR2 is FQNEAQ (reference sequence). V was pared by 0 bases and J by 6 bases, with 15 bases between. The CDR3 spans 17 residues. For the CDR3, the DNA is TGTGCCAGCAGCTTAGCGGCGGGCGGACAGACTAATTCACCCCTCCACTTT. This encodes CASSLAAGGQTNSPLHF. Full variable domain (outside the CDR3, taken from reference TRBV7-9 and TRBJ1-6): DTGVSQNPRHKITKRGQNVTFRCDPISEHNRLYWYRQTLGQGPEFLTYFQNEAQLEKSRLLSDRFSAERPKGSFSTLEIQRTEQGDSAMYLCASSLAAGGQTNSPLHFGNGTRLTVT.

The chain combines TRBV29-1 with TRBJ2-3; 7 bases are a match to TRBD2. Germline V gene sequence: CDR1 SQVTM, CDR2 ANQGSEA. The CDR3 is 13 amino acids. V lost 5 bases, J lost 2 bases, and 4 bases stayed unmatched. The CDR3 protein is CSVRGRVTDTQYF. The CDR3 coding sequence is TGCAGCGTTCGGGGGAGGGTCACAGATACGCAGTATTTT.

The chain links TRBV14 to TRBJ2-7; possible D gene TRBD1, 6 bases. Germline-derived CDR1 and CDR2 are SGHDN and FVKESK. Deletions cut 3 bases from V and 0 bases from J, with 21 bases between. The CDR3 extends over 18 amino acids. The CDR3 spells CASSHLDRPLGSSYEQYF. Here the CDR3 DNA reads TGTGCCAGCAGCCATTTGGACAGACCCTTGGGGAGCTCCTACGAGCAGTACTTC.

The chain uses TRBV5-1 and TRBJ2-1; TRBD2 matches 9 bases. J lost 8 bases, V lost 4 bases, and 13 bases had no gene match. Germline CDR1 and CDR2: SGHRS and YFSETQ. The CDR3 totals 16 residues. The CDR3 DNA sequence: TGCGCCAGCAGCCCCCTCGCGGGGGGGCCAGGCGATGAGCAGTTCTTC. It translates to CASSPLAGGPGDEQFF.

This clone was seen a few times. The V and J genes are TRBV6-5 and TRBJ2-3, with D possibly matching TRBD2 (6 bases). In germline, CDR1 is MNHEY, CDR2 SVGAGI. The CDR3 totals 13 residues. Trimming cost V 8 bases and J 4 bases, with 13 bases left between them. As DNA, the CDR3 is TGTGCCAGCTTAGGGTGGGGGGCAGATACGCAGTATTTT. Translated, it gives CASLGWGADTQYF.

Only a few counts were recorded for this clone. The chain employs TRBV15 and TRBJ2-7; possibly TRBD1 for D (5 bases). The CDR3 sequence is 14 residues long. Trimming removed 0 bases from V and 4 bases from J, with 10 bases in between. Germline CDR1 LNHNV, CDR2 YYDKDF (reference sequence). CDR3 region: CATSRDWGPYEQYF. CDR3 DNA sequence: TGTGCCACCAGCAGAGATTGGGGCCCATACGAGCAGTACTTC.

The J gene is TRBJ1-1, the V gene TRBV10-3, with 8 bases matching TRBD1. Trimming cost V 7 bases and J 4 bases; bases outside gene matches: 5. The CDR3 runs to 13 residues. The V gene's germline CDR1 is ENHRY and CDR2 SYGVKD. DNA of the CDR3: TGTGCCATCACTCCGGACAGGGTCACTGAAGCTTTCTTT. Amino acids: CAITPDRVTEAFF.

This clone was counted only a few times. The chain couples TRBV30 to TRBJ1-1; D call uncertain. Looked up from germline, CDR1 is GTSNPN and CDR2 is SVGIG (reference sequence). The CDR3 runs to 12 residues. Trimming removed 8 bases from V and 1 base from J, with 11 bases in between. In nucleotides, the CDR3 is TGTGCCCGGCGGCTTACGAACACTGAAGCTTTCTTT. It yields the protein CARRLTNTEAFF.

The table lists this clone with a few counts. This chain uses TRBV19 with TRBJ1-1, with D unclear. The CDR3 sequence is 12 residues long. Trimming removed 3 bases at V and 6 bases at J, with 8 bases between. Per germline, CDR1 LNHDA and CDR2 SQIVND (reference sequence). In nucleotides, the CDR3 is TGTGCCAGTAGTATCCCGTTAGCTGAAGCTTTCTTT. It yields the protein CASSIPLAEAFF.

This chain uses TRBV7-2 with TRBJ2-7; TRBD2 is a possible D gene (5 bases). V was clipped by 0 bases and J by 4 bases, with 13 bases between them. From germline, CDR1 is SGHTA and CDR2 FQGNSA. This CDR3 has 15 residues. CDR3 DNA: TGTGCCAGCAGCTTAGCGGAGGCTACTCCTTACGAGCAGTACTTC. This translates into CASSLAEATPYEQYF. Full variable domain (rest looked up from reference TRBV7-2 and TRBJ2-7): GAGVSQSPSNKVTEKGKDVELRCDPISGHTALYWYRQSLGQGLEFLIYFQGNSAPDKSGLPSDRFSAERTGGSVSTLTIQRTQQEDSAVYLCASSLAEATPYEQYFGPGTRLTVT.

This sequence joins TRBV27 and TRBJ2-1, with TRBD1 matching 10 bases. The germline V gene has CDR1 MNHEY and CDR2 SMNVEV (reference sequence). V gave up 0 bases and J gave up 1 base; unmatched junction bases: 9. The CDR3 sequence is 19 residues long. The CDR3, as DNA: TGTGCCAGCAGTTTATCCGGCGGAAGGGACAGGGGATCCTACAATGAGCAGTTCTTC. Encoded protein: CASSLSGGRDRGSYNEQFF.

This clone was picked up a small number of times. V gene TRBV19 combines with J gene TRBJ2-2; no clear D gene. V was clipped by 4 bases and J by 5 bases, with 8 bases between them. CDR1 and CDR2 from the germline V gene are LNHDA and SQIVND (reference sequence). The CDR3 has 13 residues. This CDR3 is CASSNAITGELFF. The CDR3 bases are TGTGCCAGTAGTAATGCGATAACCGGGGAGCTGTTTTTT.

The chain carries TRBV28 and TRBJ2-7; 8 positions agree with TRBD1. This CDR3 comprises 16 residues. The V gene end was trimmed by 5 bases and the J gene end by 2 bases; junction bases not matched to a gene: 11. Germline-derived CDR1 and CDR2 are MDHEN and SYDVKM. The CDR3 region is CASSLTGTGTPYEQYF. The DNA for the CDR3 is TGTGCCAGCAGTCTTACAGGGACAGGCACACCCTACGAGCAGTACTTC. Combining the CDR3 with reference TRBV28 and TRBJ2-7 gives the whole variable domain DVKVTQSSRYLVKRTGEKVFLECVQDMDHENMFWYRQDPGLGLRLIYFSYDVKMKEKGDIPEGYSVSREKKERFSLILESASTNQTSMYLCASSLTGTGTPYEQYFGPGTRLTVT.

J is TRBJ2-6 and V is TRBV18; 7 bases are a match to TRBD1. CDR3 length equals 16 residues. Germline lookup yields CDR1 KGHSH and CDR2 LQKENI. J lost 1 base, V lost 6 bases, and 6 bases had no gene match. The CDR3 reads CASSEGGASGANVLTF. The CDR3 region has the DNA TGTGCCAGCTCGGAAGGGGGCGCGTCTGGGGCCAACGTCCTGACTTTC.

As regards this clone: The sample has other DNA sequences that encode this CDR3 too. The chain carries TRBV7-8 and TRBJ2-5; 7 bases map to TRBD1. Per germline, CDR1 SGHVS and CDR2 FQNEAQ. V was pared by 9 bases and J by 1 base, with 5 bases of the junction left unmatched. The CDR3 spans 13 residues. In nucleotides, the CDR3 is TGTGCCAGTAGCCGGGACAGCCAAGAGACCCAGTACTTC. It yields the protein CASSRDSQETQYF. The whole variable domain, filled in from reference TRBV7-8 and TRBJ2-5, reads GAGVSQSPRYKVAKRGQDVALRCDPISGHVSLFWYQQALGQGPEFLTYFQNEAQLDKSGLPSDRFFAERPEGSVSTLKIQRTQQEDSAVYLCASSRDSQETQYFGPGTRLLVL.

In this sample, this clone turned up a few times. The chain carries TRBV6-4 and TRBJ2-1; maybe TRBD1 (5 bases). CDR1 and CDR2 from the germline V gene are MRHNA and SNTAGT. Trimming removed 0 bases from V and 10 bases from J, with 7 bases in between. This CDR3 has 12 amino acids. The CDR3 reads CASSDSKGEQFF. The CDR3 DNA reads TGTGCCAGCAGTGACTCTAAGGGGGAGCAGTTCTTC.

This chain uses TRBV9 with TRBJ2-5, with 8 positions matching TRBD1. There are 15 residues in the CDR3. From germline, CDR1 is SGDLS and CDR2 YYNGEE. V lost 3 bases to trimming and J lost 5 bases; unmatched junction nucleotides: 9. CDR3 coding DNA: TGTGCCAGCAGCGCCGGACAGGGCACCGGCGAGACCCAGTACTTC. Amino acid sequence: CASSAGQGTGETQYF.

This clone came up a few times. The CDR3, as DNA: TGTGCCAGCTCATTGGACAGTCCAGTTACGGGCTACACCTTC. Amino acid sequence: CASSLDSPVTGYTF. The genes are TRBV18 and TRBJ1-2; a possible D gene is TRBD1 (6 bases). CDR3 length equals 14 residues. V shed 5 bases and J shed 8 bases, with 18 bases lying between them. Germline CDR1 KGHSH, CDR2 LQKENI.

This clone was seen a few times. This chain joins TRBV20-1 and TRBJ1-1, with 7 bases fitting TRBD1. The CDR3 is 11 residues long. CDR1 DFQATT and CDR2 SNEGSKA come from the germline V gene (reference sequence). In nucleotides, the CDR3 is TGCACTCGGACAGGAAACACTGAAGCTTTCTTT. This codes for CTRTGNTEAFF.

This chain joins TRBV18 and TRBJ2-1; D is perhaps TRBD2 (5 bases). The V gene lost 3 bases and the J gene lost 6 bases, with 15 bases spanning the gap. CDR1 and CDR2 from the germline V gene are KGHSH and LQKENI. This CDR3 contains 15 residues. The CDR3 nucleotides are TGTGCCAGCTCACCTAGGACTTCCCGGGCCAATGAGCAGTTCTTC. The encoded protein is CASSPRTSRANEQFF.

This clone occurred a few times. The J gene is TRBJ1-4, the V gene TRBV28, with TRBD1 as a possible D gene (5 bases). The germline V gene has CDR1 MDHEN and CDR2 SYDVKM. This CDR3 contains 13 residues. V lost 4 bases to trimming and J lost 3 bases, with 6 bases between them. This CDR3 reads CASSSRANEKLFF. The CDR3 DNA is TGTGCCAGCAGTTCCAGGGCTAATGAAAAACTGTTTTTT.

The CDR3 nucleotides are TGTGCCTGGGCGGGCCAGCCCAATCAGCCCCAGCATTTT. Protein: CAWAGQPNQPQHF. The rearrangement links TRBV30 to TRBJ1-5; D ambiguous. Germline CDR1 reads GTSNPN; CDR2 reads SVGIG (reference sequence). V lost 5 bases and J 3 bases, leaving 11 bases between the germline ends. The CDR3 sequence is 13 residues long.

The chain employs TRBV15 and TRBJ2-5, with 12 nucleotides matching TRBD2. The V gene end was trimmed by 9 bases and the J gene end by 0 bases; junction bases not matched to a gene: 5. Germline CDR1 reads LNHNV; CDR2 reads YYDKDF (reference sequence). This CDR3 has 15 amino acids. CDR3 DNA: TGTGCCACTGGGAGACTAGCGGGGGACCAAGAGACCCAGTACTTC. It specifies CATGRLAGDQETQYF.